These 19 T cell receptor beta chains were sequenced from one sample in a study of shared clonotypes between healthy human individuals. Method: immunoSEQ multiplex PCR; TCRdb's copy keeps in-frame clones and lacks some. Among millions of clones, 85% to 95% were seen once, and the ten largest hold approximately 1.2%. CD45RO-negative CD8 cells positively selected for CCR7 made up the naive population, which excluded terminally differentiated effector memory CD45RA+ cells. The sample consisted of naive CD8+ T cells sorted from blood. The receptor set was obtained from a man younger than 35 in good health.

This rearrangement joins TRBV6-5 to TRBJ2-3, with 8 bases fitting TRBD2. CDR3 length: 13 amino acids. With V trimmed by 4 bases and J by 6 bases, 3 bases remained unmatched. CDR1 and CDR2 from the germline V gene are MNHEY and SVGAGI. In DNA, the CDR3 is TGTGCCAGCAGTTCACAGCGGGGGGATACGCAGTATTTT. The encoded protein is CASSSQRGDTQYF.

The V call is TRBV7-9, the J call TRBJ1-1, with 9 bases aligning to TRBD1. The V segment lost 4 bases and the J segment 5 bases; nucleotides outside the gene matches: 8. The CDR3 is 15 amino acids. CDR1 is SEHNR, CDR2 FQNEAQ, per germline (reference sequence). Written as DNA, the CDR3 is TGTGCCAGCAGCTCATCCGACAGGGGGAAGACTGAAGCTTTCTTT. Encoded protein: CASSSSDRGKTEAFF.

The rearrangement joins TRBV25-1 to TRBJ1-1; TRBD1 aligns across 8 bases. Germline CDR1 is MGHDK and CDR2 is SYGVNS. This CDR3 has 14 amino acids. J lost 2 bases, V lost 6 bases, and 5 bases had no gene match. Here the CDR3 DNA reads TGTGCCAGCAGGGGGACAGGAGGTAACACTGAAGCTTTCTTT. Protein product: CASRGTGGNTEAFF.

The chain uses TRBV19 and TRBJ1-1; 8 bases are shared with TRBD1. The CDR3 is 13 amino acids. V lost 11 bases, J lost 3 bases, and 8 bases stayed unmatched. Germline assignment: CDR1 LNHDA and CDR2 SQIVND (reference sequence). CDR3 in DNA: TGTGCCTCCAGGACAGGGCGGGACACTGAAGCTTTCTTT. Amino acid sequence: CASRTGRDTEAFF.

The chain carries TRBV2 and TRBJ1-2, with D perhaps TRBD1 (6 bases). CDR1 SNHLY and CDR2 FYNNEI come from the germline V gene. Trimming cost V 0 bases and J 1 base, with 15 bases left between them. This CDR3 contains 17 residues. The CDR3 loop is CASSEALQAGVNYGYTF. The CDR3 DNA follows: TGTGCCAGCAGTGAAGCGCTTCAGGCAGGGGTTAACTATGGCTACACCTTC.

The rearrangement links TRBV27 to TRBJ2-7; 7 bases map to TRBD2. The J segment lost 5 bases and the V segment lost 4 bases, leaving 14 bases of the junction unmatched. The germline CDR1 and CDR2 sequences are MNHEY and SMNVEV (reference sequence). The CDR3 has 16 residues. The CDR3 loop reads CASSYVSPSGFHEQYF. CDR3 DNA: TGTGCCAGCAGTTACGTGTCGCCTAGCGGCTTCCACGAGCAGTACTTC.

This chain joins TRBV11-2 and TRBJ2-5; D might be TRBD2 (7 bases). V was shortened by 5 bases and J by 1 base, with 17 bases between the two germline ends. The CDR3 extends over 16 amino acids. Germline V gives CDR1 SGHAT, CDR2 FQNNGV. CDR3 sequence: CASSTPTGGPQETQYF. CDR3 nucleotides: TGTGCCAGCAGCACCCCTACCGGGGGGCCCCAAGAGACCCAGTACTTC.

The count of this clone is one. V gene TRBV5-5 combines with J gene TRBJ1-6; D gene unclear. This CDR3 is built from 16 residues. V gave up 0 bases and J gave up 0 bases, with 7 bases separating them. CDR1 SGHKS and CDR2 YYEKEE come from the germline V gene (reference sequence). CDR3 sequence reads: CASSLVPSSYNSPLHF. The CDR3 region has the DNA TGTGCCAGCAGCTTGGTTCCAAGCTCCTATAATTCACCCCTCCACTTT.

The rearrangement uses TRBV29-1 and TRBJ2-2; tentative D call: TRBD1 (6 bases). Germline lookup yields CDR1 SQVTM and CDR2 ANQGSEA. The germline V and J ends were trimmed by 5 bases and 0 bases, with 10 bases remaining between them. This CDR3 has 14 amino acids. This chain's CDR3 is CSVSGTTNTGELFF. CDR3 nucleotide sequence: TGCAGCGTTTCGGGGACAACGAACACCGGGGAGCTGTTTTTT.

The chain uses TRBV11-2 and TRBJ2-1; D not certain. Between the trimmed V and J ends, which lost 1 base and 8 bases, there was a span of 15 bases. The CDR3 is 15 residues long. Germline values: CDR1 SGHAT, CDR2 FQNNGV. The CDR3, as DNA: TGTGCCAGCAGCTTAGCGGGCAGACCTAGGGATGAGCAGTTCTTC. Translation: CASSLAGRPRDEQFF.

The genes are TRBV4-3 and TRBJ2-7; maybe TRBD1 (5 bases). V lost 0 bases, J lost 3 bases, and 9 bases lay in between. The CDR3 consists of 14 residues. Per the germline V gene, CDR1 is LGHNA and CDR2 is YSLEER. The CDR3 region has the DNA TGCGCCAGCAGCCAAGATAGCAGGGTCTACGAGCAGTACTTC. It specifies CASSQDSRVYEQYF.

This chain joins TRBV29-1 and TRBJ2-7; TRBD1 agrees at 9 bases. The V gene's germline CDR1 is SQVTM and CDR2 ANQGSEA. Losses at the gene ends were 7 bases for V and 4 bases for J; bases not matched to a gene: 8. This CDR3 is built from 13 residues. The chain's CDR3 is CSATGQGIYEQYF. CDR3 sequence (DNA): TGCAGCGCCACCGGACAGGGGATTTACGAGCAGTACTTC.

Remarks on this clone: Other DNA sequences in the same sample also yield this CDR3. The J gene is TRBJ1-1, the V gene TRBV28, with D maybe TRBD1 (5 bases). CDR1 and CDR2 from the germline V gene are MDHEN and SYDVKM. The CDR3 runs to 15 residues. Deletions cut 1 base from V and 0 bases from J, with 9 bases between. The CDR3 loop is CASSLSTGMNTEAFF. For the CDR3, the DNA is TGTGCCAGCAGTTTATCCACAGGTATGAACACTGAAGCTTTCTTT.

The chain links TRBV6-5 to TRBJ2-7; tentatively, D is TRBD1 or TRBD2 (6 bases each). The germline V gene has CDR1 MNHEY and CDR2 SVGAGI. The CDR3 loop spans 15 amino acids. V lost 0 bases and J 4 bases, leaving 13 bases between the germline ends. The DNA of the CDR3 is TGTGCCAGCAGTTACTCGACGGGGGCGGGTTACGAGCAGTACTTC. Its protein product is CASSYSTGAGYEQYF.

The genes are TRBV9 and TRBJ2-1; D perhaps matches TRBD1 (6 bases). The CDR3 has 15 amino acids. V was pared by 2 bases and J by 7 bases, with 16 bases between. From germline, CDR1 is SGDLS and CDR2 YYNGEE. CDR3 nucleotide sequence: TGTGCCAGCAGCGTTACAGACATCCAGGGGAATGAGCAGTTCTTC. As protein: CASSVTDIQGNEQFF.

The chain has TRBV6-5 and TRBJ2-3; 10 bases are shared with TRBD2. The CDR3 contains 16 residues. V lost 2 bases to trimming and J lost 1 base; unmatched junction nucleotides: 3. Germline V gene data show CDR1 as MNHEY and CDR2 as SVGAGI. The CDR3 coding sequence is TGTGCCAGCAGTTACGCCACTAGCGGGGGCACAGATACGCAGTATTTT. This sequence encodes CASSYATSGGTDTQYF.

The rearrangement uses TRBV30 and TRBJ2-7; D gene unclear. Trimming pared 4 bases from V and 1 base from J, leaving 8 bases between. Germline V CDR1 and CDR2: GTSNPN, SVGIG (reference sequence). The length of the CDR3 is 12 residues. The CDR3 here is CAWTKTSYEQYF. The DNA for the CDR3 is TGTGCCTGGACCAAAACTTCCTACGAGCAGTACTTC.

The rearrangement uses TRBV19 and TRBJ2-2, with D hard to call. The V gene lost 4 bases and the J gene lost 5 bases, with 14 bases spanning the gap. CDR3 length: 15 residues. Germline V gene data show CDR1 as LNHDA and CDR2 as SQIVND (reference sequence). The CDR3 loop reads CASSTPGQETGELFF. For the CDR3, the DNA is TGTGCCAGTAGTACACCTGGCCAGGAAACCGGGGAGCTGTTTTTT.

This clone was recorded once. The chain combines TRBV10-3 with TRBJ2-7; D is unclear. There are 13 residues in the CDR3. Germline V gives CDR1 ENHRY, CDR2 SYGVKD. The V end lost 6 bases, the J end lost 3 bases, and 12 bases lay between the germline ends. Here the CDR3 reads CAISGQELYEQYF. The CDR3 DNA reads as TGTGCCATCAGCGGCCAGGAGCTCTACGAGCAGTACTTC.